The entry below gives a single TCR beta chain sequence along with its context. TCRdb re-called the 5' RACE reads; one entry per CDR3 protein, DNA not given. The table counts 400,000 to 450,000 distinct CDR3 sequences; more than 7% lies in the top ten. The length of the CDR3 is 16 residues. Germline-derived CDR1 and CDR2 are SGHKS and YYEKEE (reference sequence). The data derive from a study of T cells expressing NK-cell markers. Study at large: Eight donors were sequenced, of whom seven were HCMV-seropositive, while the remaining one was HCMV-seronegative.

The V gene is TRBV5-5, the J gene TRBJ2-1; the TCRdb call, TRBD2, lacks DNA for checking. Sequenced material: blood T cells: a sorted CD56 or NKG2C T cell subset, CD4+ or CD8+ T cells, or bulk PBMC T cells (not recorded which). The receptor comes from a woman aged 18 to 75 in good health. The CDR3 loop reads CASSLLAGGRYNEQFF.